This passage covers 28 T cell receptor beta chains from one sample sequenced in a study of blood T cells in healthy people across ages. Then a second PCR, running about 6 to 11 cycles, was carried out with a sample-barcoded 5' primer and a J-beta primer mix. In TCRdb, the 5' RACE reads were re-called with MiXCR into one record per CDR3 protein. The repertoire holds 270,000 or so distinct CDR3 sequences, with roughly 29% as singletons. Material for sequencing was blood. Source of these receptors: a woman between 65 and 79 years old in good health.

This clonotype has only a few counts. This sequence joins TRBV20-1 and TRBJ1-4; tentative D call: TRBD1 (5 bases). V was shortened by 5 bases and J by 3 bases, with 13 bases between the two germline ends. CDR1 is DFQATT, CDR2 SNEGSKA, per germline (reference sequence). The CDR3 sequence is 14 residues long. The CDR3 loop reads CSALYRSPNEKLFF. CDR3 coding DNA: TGCAGTGCTTTATACAGGAGCCCTAATGAAAAACTGTTTTTT.

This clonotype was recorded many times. CDR3 bases: TGCGCCAGCAGCCAAGCTGGCGCAGCTCAAGAGACCCAGTACTTC. As protein: CASSQAGAAQETQYF. The chain joins TRBV4-1 to TRBJ2-5, with D hard to call. In germline, CDR1 is MGHRA, CDR2 YSYEKL. CDR3 size: 15 residues. Trimming cost V 1 base and J 2 bases, with 11 bases left between them.

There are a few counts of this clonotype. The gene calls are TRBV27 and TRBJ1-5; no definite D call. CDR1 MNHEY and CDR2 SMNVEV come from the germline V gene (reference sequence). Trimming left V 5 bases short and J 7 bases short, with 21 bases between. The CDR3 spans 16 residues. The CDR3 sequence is CASSQSTRPGEQPQHF. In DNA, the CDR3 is TGTGCCAGCAGTCAATCGACCCGGCCAGGCGAGCAGCCCCAGCATTTT.

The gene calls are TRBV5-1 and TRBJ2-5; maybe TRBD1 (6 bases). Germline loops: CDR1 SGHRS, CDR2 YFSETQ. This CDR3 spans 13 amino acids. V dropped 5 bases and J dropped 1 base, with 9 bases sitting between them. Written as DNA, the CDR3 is TGCGCCAGCAGACAGGGCGGCCAAGAGACCCAGTACTTC. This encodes CASRQGGQETQYF. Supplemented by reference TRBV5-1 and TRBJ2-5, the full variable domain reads KAGVTQTPRYLIKTRGQQVTLSCSPISGHRSVSWYQQTPGQGLQFLFEYFSETQRNKGNFPGRFSGRQFSNSRSEMNVSTLELGDSALYLCASRQGGQETQYFGPGTRLLVL.

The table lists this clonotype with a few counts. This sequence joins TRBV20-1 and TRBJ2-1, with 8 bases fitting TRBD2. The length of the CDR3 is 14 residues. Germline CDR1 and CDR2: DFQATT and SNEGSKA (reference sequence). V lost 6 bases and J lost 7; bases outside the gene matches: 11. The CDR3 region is CSAYRAGAVNEQFF. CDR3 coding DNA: TGCAGTGCCTATAGAGCGGGAGCCGTGAATGAGCAGTTCTTC.

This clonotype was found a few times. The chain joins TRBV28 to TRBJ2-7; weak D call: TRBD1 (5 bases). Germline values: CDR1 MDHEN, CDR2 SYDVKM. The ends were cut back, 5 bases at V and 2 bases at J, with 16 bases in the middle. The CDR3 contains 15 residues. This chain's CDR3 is CASSQPTGPPYEQYF. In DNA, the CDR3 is TGTGCCAGCAGTCAACCCACAGGACCCCCCTACGAGCAGTACTTC.

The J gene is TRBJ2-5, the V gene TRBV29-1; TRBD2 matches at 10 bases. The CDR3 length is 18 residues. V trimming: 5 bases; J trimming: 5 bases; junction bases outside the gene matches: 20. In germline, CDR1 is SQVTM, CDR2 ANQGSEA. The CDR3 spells CSVNTQGGAGGIRETQYF. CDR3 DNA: TGCAGCGTTAACACCCAAGGTGGAGCGGGAGGGATAAGGGAGACCCAGTACTTC.

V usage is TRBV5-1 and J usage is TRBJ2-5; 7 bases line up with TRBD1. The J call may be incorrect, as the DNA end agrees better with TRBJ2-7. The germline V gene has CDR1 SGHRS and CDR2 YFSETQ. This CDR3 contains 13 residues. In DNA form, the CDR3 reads TGCGCCAGCACCGACAGGGATGATCGCGAGCAGTACTTC. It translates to CASTDRDDREQYF.

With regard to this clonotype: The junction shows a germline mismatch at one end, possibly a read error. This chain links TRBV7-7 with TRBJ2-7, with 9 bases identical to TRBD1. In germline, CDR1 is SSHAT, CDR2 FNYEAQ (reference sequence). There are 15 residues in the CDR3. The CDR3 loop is CASSQGTGSSYEQYF. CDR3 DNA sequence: TGTGCTAGCAGCCAAGGGACAGGGTCCTCCTACGAGCAGTACTTC.

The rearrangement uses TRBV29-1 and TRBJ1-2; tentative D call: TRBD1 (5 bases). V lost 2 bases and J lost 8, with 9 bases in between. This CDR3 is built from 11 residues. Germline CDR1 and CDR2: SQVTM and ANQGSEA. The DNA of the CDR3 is TGCAGCGTTGAACGGGGCTCCGGCTACACCTTC. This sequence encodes CSVERGSGYTF.

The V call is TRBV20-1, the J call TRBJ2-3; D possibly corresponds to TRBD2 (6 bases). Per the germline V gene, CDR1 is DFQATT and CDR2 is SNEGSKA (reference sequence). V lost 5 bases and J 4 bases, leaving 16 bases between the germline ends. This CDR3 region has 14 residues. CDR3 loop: CSACREWNPDTQYF. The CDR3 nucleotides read TGCAGTGCTTGTCGGGAGTGGAATCCAGATACGCAGTATTTT.

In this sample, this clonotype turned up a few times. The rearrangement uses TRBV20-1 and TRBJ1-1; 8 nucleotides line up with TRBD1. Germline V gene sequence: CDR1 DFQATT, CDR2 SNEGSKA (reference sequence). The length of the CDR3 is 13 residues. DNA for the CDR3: TGCAGACAGGACAGGGCCAAGAACACTGAAGCTTTCTTT. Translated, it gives CRQDRAKNTEAFF.

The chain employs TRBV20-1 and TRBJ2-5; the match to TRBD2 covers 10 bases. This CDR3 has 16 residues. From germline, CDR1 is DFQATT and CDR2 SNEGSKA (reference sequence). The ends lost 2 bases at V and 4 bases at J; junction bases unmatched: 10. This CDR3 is CSARIPSGGGGETQYF. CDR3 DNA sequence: TGCAGTGCTAGAATACCTAGCGGGGGCGGGGGAGAGACCCAGTACTTC.

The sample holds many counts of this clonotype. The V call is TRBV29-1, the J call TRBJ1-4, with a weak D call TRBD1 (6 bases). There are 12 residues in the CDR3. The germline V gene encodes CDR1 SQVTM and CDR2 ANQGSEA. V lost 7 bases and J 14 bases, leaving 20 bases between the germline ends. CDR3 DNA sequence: TGCAGCGCAGGGGAGACCATCTTGGGTCTGTTTTTT. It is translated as CSAGETILGLFF.

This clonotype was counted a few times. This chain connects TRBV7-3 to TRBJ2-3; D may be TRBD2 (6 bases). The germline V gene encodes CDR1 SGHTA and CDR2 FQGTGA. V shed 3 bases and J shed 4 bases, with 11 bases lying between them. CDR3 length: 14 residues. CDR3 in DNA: TGTGCCAGCAGCTTGCGGGGAACTTCAGATACGCAGTATTTT. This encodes CASSLRGTSDTQYF.

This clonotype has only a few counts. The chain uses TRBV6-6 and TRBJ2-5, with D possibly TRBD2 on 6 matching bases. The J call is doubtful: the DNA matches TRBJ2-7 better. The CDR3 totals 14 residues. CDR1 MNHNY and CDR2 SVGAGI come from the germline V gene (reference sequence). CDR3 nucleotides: TGTGCCAGCAGTTACGTGGCAGGGAGGTACGAGCAGTACTTC. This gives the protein CASSYVAGRYEQYF.

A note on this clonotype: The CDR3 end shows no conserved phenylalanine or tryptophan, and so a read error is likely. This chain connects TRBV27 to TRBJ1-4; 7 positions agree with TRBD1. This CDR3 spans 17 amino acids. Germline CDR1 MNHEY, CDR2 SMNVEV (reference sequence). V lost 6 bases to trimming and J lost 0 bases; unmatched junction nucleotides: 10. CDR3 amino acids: CASRRQGFAPTNEKLFS. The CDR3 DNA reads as TGTGCCAGCAGAAGACAGGGTTTCGCTCCAACTAATGAAAAACTGTTTTCT.

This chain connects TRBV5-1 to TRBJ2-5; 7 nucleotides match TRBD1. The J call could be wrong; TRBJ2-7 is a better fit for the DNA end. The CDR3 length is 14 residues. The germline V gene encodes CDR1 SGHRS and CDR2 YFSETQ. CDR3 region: CASSVIQGTYEQYF. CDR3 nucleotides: TGCGCCAGCAGCGTAATACAGGGGACATACGAGCAGTACTTC.

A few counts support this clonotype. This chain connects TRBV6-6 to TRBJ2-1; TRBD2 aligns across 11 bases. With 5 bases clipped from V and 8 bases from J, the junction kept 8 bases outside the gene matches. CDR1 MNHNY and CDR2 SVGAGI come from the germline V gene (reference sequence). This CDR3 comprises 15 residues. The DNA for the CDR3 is TGTGCCAGCAGTCCTACTAGCGGGAGCGGCTATGAGCAGTTCTTC. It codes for CASSPTSGSGYEQFF.

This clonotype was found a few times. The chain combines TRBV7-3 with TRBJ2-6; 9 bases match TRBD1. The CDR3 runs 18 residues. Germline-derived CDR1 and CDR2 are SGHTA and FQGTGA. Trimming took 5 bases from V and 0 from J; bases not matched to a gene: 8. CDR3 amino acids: CASSIQGALLSGANVLTF. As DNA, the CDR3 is TGTGCCAGCAGCATACAGGGGGCTCTCCTCTCTGGGGCCAACGTCCTGACTTTC.

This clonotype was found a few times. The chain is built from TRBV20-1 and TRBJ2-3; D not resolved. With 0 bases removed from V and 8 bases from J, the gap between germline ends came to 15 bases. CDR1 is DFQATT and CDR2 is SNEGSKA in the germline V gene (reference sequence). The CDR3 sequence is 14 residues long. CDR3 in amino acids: CSARDVQKSGTQYF. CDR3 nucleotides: TGCAGTGCTAGAGATGTCCAAAAATCGGGTACGCAGTATTTT.

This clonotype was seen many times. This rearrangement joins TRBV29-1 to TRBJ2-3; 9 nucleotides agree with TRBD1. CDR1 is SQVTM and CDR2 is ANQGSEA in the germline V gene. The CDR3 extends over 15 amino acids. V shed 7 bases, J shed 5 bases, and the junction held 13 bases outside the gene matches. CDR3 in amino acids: CSGDGTGRSGDTQYF. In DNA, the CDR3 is TGCAGCGGGGACGGGACAGGGAGAAGTGGAGATACGCAGTATTTT.

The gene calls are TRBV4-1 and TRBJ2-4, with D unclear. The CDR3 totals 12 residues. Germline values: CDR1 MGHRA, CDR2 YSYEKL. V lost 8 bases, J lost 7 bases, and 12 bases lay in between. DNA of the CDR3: TGCGCCAGCGGACGGTTGGGGAACATTCAGTACTTC. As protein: CASGRLGNIQYF.

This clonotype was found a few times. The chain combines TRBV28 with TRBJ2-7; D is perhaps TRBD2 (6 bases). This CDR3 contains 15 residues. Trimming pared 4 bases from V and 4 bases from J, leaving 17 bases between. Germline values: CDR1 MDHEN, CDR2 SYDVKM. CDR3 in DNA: TGTGCCAGCAGTTCTCGTGACGGAGGGAGGTACGAGCAGTACTTC. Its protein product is CASSSRDGGRYEQYF.

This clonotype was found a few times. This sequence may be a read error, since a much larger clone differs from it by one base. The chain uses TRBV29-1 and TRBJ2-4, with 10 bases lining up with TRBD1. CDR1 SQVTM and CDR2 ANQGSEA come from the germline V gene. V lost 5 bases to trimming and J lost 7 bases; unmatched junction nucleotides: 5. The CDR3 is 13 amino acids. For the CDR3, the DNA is TGCAGCGTTACCGGACAGGGGGTTAACATTCAGTACTTC. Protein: CSVTGQGVNIQYF.

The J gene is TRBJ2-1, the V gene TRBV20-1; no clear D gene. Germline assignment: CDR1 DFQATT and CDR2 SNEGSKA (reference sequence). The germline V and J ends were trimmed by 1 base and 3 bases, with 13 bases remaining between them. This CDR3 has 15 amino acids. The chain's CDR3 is CSARVRKGNYNEQFF. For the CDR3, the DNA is TGCAGTGCTAGAGTCCGGAAAGGGAACTACAATGAGCAGTTCTTC.

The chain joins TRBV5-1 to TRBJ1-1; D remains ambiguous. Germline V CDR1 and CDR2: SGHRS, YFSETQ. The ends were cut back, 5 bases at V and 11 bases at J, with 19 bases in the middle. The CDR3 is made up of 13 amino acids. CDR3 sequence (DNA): TGCGCCAGCAGACGAAAAGAAGGTTCTGGGGCTTTCTTT. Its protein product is CASRRKEGSGAFF.

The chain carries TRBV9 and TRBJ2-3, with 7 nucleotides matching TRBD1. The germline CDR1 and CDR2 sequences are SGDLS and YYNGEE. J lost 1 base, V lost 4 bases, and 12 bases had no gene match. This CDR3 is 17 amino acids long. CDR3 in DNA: TGTGCCAGCAGCACCCCCATCTGGGACAGAGGCACAGATACGCAGTATTTT. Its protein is CASSTPIWDRGTDTQYF.